These T cell receptor beta chains were read from a single sample in a study of T cell changes during pregnancy in multiple sclerosis. Some clones are missing from TCRdb's copy, which holds only in-frame ones; the method was immunoSEQ multiplex PCR. This sample has some 100,000 clones; 91% occur once, and the top ten carry 2.5% to 4%. The sample was peripheral blood, taken in the second trimester of pregnancy. These receptors came from a female donor with multiple sclerosis, enrolled in a pregnancy study. Both conserved end residues are part of each CDR3. A D gene is named only where the DNA matches it firmly. A clone size is listed for some rows: how often the clone was seen (once, few, many), or a class if it is expanded.

j_call: TRBJ2-5; d_call: .; clone_size: .; v_call: TRBV12-5; cdr3_aa: CASDQTDYQETQYF; cdr3_nt: TGTGCTAGCGACCAAACGGACTACCAAGAGACCCAGTACTTC
j_call: TRBJ2-7; d_call: TRBD2; clone_size: once; v_call: TRBV11-2; cdr3_aa: CASSLWGLADYEQYF; cdr3_nt: TGTGCCAGCAGCTTATGGGGTCTAGCGGACTACGAGCAGTACTTC
j_call: TRBJ2-1; d_call: TRBD1; clone_size: .; v_call: TRBV4-2; cdr3_aa: CASSQFLPGGTGKNEQFF; cdr3_nt: TGTGCCAGCAGCCAATTCTTACCTGGTGGGACAGGGAAGAATGAGCAGTTCTTC
j_call: TRBJ2-1; d_call: TRBD2; clone_size: .; v_call: TRBV15; cdr3_aa: CATSHPTSGDYNEQFF; cdr3_nt: TGTGCCACCAGCCACCCGACTAGCGGGGACTACAATGAGCAGTTCTTC
j_call: TRBJ1-2; d_call: .; clone_size: .; v_call: TRBV25-1; cdr3_aa: CASTGYAGYGYTF; cdr3_nt: TGTGCCAGCACCGGGTACGCAGGGTATGGCTACACCTTC
j_call: TRBJ2-3; d_call: .; clone_size: .; v_call: TRBV30; cdr3_aa: CAWSVSDTQYF; cdr3_nt: TGTGCCTGGAGTGTTTCGGATACGCAGTATTTT
j_call: TRBJ2-1; d_call: .; clone_size: .; v_call: TRBV6-6; cdr3_aa: CASSWSVANEQFF; cdr3_nt: TGTGCCAGCAGTTGGTCGGTAGCCAATGAGCAGTTCTTC
j_call: TRBJ2-3; d_call: .; clone_size: .; v_call: TRBV5-8; cdr3_aa: CASSLNRVYTDTQYF; cdr3_nt: TGTGCCAGCAGCTTGAACAGGGTCTACACAGATACGCAGTATTTT
j_call: TRBJ1-5; d_call: .; clone_size: .; v_call: TRBV28; cdr3_aa: CASSFLGVEGFQPQHF; cdr3_nt: TGTGCCAGCAGTTTTTTGGGGGTGGAGGGGTTTCAGCCCCAGCATTTT
j_call: TRBJ2-2; d_call: .; clone_size: .; v_call: TRBV4-3; cdr3_aa: CASSRLLVGTGELFF; cdr3_nt: TGCGCCAGCAGCCGCCTCTTAGTCGGTACCGGGGAGCTGTTTTTT
j_call: TRBJ2-1; d_call: .; clone_size: .; v_call: TRBV21-1; cdr3_aa: CASSYGGGSYNEQFF; cdr3_nt: TGTGCCAGCAGCTATGGGGGCGGCTCCTACAATGAGCAGTTCTTC
j_call: TRBJ1-2; d_call: .; clone_size: once; v_call: TRBV7-9; cdr3_aa: CASSLVGVPGYTF; cdr3_nt: TGTGCCAGCAGCTTAGTTGGAGTACCTGGCTACACCTTC
j_call: TRBJ1-4; d_call: TRBD1; clone_size: .; v_call: TRBV5-4; cdr3_aa: CASSFTGGTNEKLFF; cdr3_nt: TGTGCCAGCAGTTTCACAGGGGGGACTAATGAAAAACTGTTTTTT
j_call: TRBJ2-2; d_call: TRBD2; clone_size: .; v_call: TRBV14; cdr3_aa: CASSRIRLAGGFANTGELFF; cdr3_nt: TGTGCCAGCAGCCGCATTAGACTAGCGGGAGGTTTCGCGAACACCGGGGAGCTGTTTTTT
j_call: TRBJ1-2; d_call: .; clone_size: .; v_call: TRBV6-6; cdr3_aa: CASSYQAISLYGYTF; cdr3_nt: TGTGCCAGCAGTTACCAGGCTATATCCCTTTATGGCTACACCTTC
j_call: TRBJ1-1; d_call: .; clone_size: .; v_call: TRBV7-8; cdr3_aa: CASSPLRAPGETEAFF; cdr3_nt: TGTGCCAGCAGCCCACTCCGAGCCCCGGGGGAGACTGAAGCTTTCTTT
j_call: TRBJ1-2; d_call: .; clone_size: medium-sized; v_call: TRBV5-1; cdr3_aa: CASSLARGLANYGYTF; cdr3_nt: TGCGCCAGCAGCTTGGCCAGGGGCCTGGCTAACTATGGCTACACCTTC
j_call: TRBJ2-1; d_call: TRBD2; clone_size: .; v_call: TRBV9; cdr3_aa: CASSSFSGLGGDEQFF; cdr3_nt: TGTGCCAGCAGCTCATTCTCGGGACTAGGGGGAGATGAGCAGTTCTTC
j_call: TRBJ2-7; d_call: .; clone_size: .; v_call: TRBV30; cdr3_aa: CAWRGQDHSYEQYF; cdr3_nt: TGTGCCTGGAGGGGGCAAGACCACTCCTACGAGCAGTACTTC
j_call: TRBJ2-1; d_call: .; clone_size: once; v_call: TRBV7-8; cdr3_aa: CASSWPLWERAFNEQFF; cdr3_nt: TGTGCCAGCAGCTGGCCCCTTTGGGAGCGGGCGTTCAATGAGCAGTTCTTC
j_call: TRBJ2-5; d_call: .; clone_size: .; v_call: TRBV2; cdr3_aa: CASRGGETQYF; cdr3_nt: TGTGCCAGCAGAGGGGGAGAGACCCAGTACTTC
j_call: TRBJ2-5; d_call: TRBD1; clone_size: .; v_call: TRBV27; cdr3_aa: CASSLGDRRGETQYF; cdr3_nt: TGTGCCAGCAGTTTAGGGGACAGGCGCGGGGAGACCCAGTACTTC
j_call: TRBJ1-2; d_call: .; clone_size: .; v_call: TRBV5-3; cdr3_aa: CARSFGRLFGYVGYTF; cdr3_nt: TGTGCCAGAAGCTTCGGCAGGCTTTTTGGCTATGTCGGCTACACCTTC
j_call: TRBJ2-1; d_call: .; clone_size: .; v_call: TRBV19; cdr3_aa: CASSMGLDEFF; cdr3_nt: TGTGCCAGTAGTATGGGCCTGGATGAGTTCTTC
j_call: TRBJ2-7; d_call: .; clone_size: few; v_call: TRBV2; cdr3_aa: CASSYKTDFYEQYF; cdr3_nt: TGTGCCAGCAGTTATAAGACAGATTTCTACGAGCAGTACTTC
j_call: TRBJ1-4; d_call: .; clone_size: .; v_call: TRBV11-2; cdr3_aa: CASSQYEKLFF; cdr3_nt: TGTGCCAGCAGTCAATATGAAAAACTGTTTTTT
j_call: TRBJ2-5; d_call: .; clone_size: .; v_call: TRBV6-5; cdr3_aa: CASTPPTGAKTQYF; cdr3_nt: TGTGCCAGCACCCCCCCTACGGGAGCGAAGACCCAGTACTTC
j_call: TRBJ2-2; d_call: .; clone_size: .; v_call: TRBV6-5; cdr3_aa: CASSYTPDTGELFF; cdr3_nt: TGTGCCAGCAGTTACACCCCAGACACCGGGGAGCTGTTTTTT
j_call: TRBJ1-3; d_call: .; clone_size: .; v_call: TRBV28; cdr3_aa: CASLGPGNTIYF; cdr3_nt: TGTGCCAGCCTGGGGCCTGGAAACACCATATATTTT
j_call: TRBJ2-1; d_call: .; clone_size: .; v_call: TRBV28; cdr3_aa: CASSWSSGYNEQFF; cdr3_nt: TGTGCCAGCAGTTGGTCTAGTGGATACAATGAGCAGTTCTTC
j_call: TRBJ2-1; d_call: TRBD1; clone_size: .; v_call: TRBV5-1; cdr3_aa: CASSLGQGMGEQFF; cdr3_nt: TGCGCCAGCAGCTTAGGACAGGGGATGGGTGAGCAGTTCTTC
j_call: TRBJ1-1; d_call: TRBD1; clone_size: .; v_call: TRBV29-1; cdr3_aa: CSVTGGREAFF; cdr3_nt: TGCAGCGTTACAGGGGGCCGAGAAGCTTTCTTT
j_call: TRBJ2-3; d_call: TRBD2; clone_size: .; v_call: TRBV10-3; cdr3_aa: CAISESVAGAGGTQYF; cdr3_nt: TGTGCCATCAGTGAGTCGGTAGCGGGAGCGGGAGGTACGCAGTATTTT
j_call: TRBJ2-3; d_call: .; clone_size: .; v_call: TRBV5-1; cdr3_aa: CASSVVRGFATDTQYF; cdr3_nt: TGCGCCAGCAGCGTCGTCAGGGGATTTGCCACAGATACGCAGTATTTT
j_call: TRBJ2-7; d_call: TRBD1; clone_size: .; v_call: TRBV5-1; cdr3_aa: CASRLGTGGSYEQYF; cdr3_nt: TGCGCCAGCAGGCTCGGGACAGGGGGCTCCTACGAGCAGTACTTC
j_call: TRBJ2-1; d_call: .; clone_size: .; v_call: TRBV4-2; cdr3_aa: CASSQDMGEEYNEQFF; cdr3_nt: TGTGCCAGCAGCCAAGATATGGGGGAGGAGTACAATGAGCAGTTCTTC
j_call: TRBJ2-2; d_call: TRBD2; clone_size: .; v_call: TRBV7-9; cdr3_aa: CASSLTSGNTGELFF; cdr3_nt: TGTGCCAGCAGCCTTACTAGCGGGAACACCGGGGAGCTGTTTTTT
j_call: TRBJ2-7; d_call: .; clone_size: .; v_call: TRBV5-1; cdr3_aa: CASSLNIYEQYF; cdr3_nt: TGCGCCAGCAGCTTGAATATATACGAGCAGTACTTC
j_call: TRBJ2-7; d_call: TRBD2; clone_size: .; v_call: TRBV5-1; cdr3_aa: CASSLDPPRLAGASLTYEQYF; cdr3_nt: TGCGCCAGCAGCTTGGACCCCCCGAGACTAGCGGGAGCAAGCCTCACCTACGAGCAGTACTTC
j_call: TRBJ2-3; d_call: TRBD2; clone_size: .; v_call: TRBV18; cdr3_aa: CASSPREGLRDTQYF; cdr3_nt: TGTGCCAGCTCACCACGGGAGGGGCTAAGGGATACGCAGTATTTT
j_call: TRBJ2-1; d_call: .; clone_size: .; v_call: TRBV28; cdr3_aa: CASSPHNEQFF; cdr3_nt: TGTGCCAGCAGTCCTCACAATGAGCAGTTCTTC